Listed below are T cell receptor beta chains from one sample, sequenced in a study of beta chain features in type 1 diabetes. Clones were sequenced by immunoSEQ multiplex PCR, and TCRdb holds only the in-frame ones, with some missing. The table has around 290,000 clones, about 7.8% seen once; the top ten hold roughly 0.94%. The sequencing input was central memory CD4+ T cells from blood. These receptors were taken from a woman aged 18-30 years in good health. Both conserved end residues are part of each CDR3. The order of the fields is CDR3 DNA, CDR3 protein, V gene, J gene, clone size, D gene. A D gene is named only where the DNA matches it firmly. Part of the rows lack a size; the others show once, few, many or a class for expanded clones.

CDR3 DNA: TGTGCCAGCAGCTTGGTCGGAGACGAGCAGTACTTC; CDR3 protein: CASSLVGDEQYF; V gene: TRBV5-6; J gene: TRBJ2-7; clone size: many; D gene: .
CDR3 DNA: TGTGCCAGTAGTATGGACACGGATGAAAAACTGTTTTTT; CDR3 protein: CASSMDTDEKLFF; V gene: TRBV19; J gene: TRBJ1-4; clone size: .; D gene: .
CDR3 DNA: TGTGCCAGCAGCCAAGATGTTGTCGGGCGTACTGGAAACACCATATATTTT; CDR3 protein: CASSQDVVGRTGNTIYF; V gene: TRBV4-2; J gene: TRBJ1-3; clone size: .; D gene: .
CDR3 DNA: TGTGCCAGCGGAGGACAGTCCAGCACCCTCCACTTT; CDR3 protein: CASGGQSSTLHF; V gene: TRBV6-4; J gene: TRBJ1-6; clone size: .; D gene: .
CDR3 DNA: TGTGCCAGCAGCGCCAGGGACGGGTACACTGAAGCTTTCTTT; CDR3 protein: CASSARDGYTEAFF; V gene: TRBV9; J gene: TRBJ1-1; clone size: .; D gene: .
CDR3 DNA: TGCGCCAGCAGCCAAGATATGCGCAGGGGGGGAAATGATGATGAAGCTTTCTTT; CDR3 protein: CASSQDMRRGGNDDEAFF; V gene: TRBV4-1; J gene: TRBJ1-1; clone size: .; D gene: TRBD1
CDR3 DNA: TGTGCCAGTGGACAGGGTTTCGCGGCTTTCTTT; CDR3 protein: CASGQGFAAFF; V gene: TRBV19; J gene: TRBJ1-1; clone size: .; D gene: TRBD1
CDR3 DNA: TGTGCCAGCAGCTATTTCGGCGGAGATGGCTACACCTTC; CDR3 protein: CASSYFGGDGYTF; V gene: TRBV7-9; J gene: TRBJ1-2; clone size: .; D gene: .
CDR3 DNA: TGTGCCAGTAGTAGCCGGGACGGATCGAACACTGAAGCTTTCTTT; CDR3 protein: CASSSRDGSNTEAFF; V gene: TRBV19; J gene: TRBJ1-1; clone size: .; D gene: .
CDR3 DNA: TGTGCCAGCTCACCACGTGAGACTTCGTACTCTGGAAACACCATATATTTT; CDR3 protein: CASSPRETSYSGNTIYF; V gene: TRBV18; J gene: TRBJ1-3; clone size: few; D gene: .
CDR3 DNA: TGTGCCAGCAGCCGGACAGGGGCCAGCACTGAAGCTTTCTTT; CDR3 protein: CASSRTGASTEAFF; V gene: TRBV5-6; J gene: TRBJ1-1; clone size: many; D gene: TRBD1
CDR3 DNA: TGTGCCAGCAGCTTCGAAGGTTACGAGCAGTACTTC; CDR3 protein: CASSFEGYEQYF; V gene: TRBV11-1; J gene: TRBJ2-7; clone size: .; D gene: .
CDR3 DNA: TGTGCCAGCAGCGTAGAAGGAGTTAGCTCAGATACGCAGTATTTT; CDR3 protein: CASSVEGVSSDTQYF; V gene: TRBV9; J gene: TRBJ2-3; clone size: few; D gene: .
CDR3 DNA: TGTGCCAGCAGCTTGGCCACCACTGGCACAGATACGCAGTATTTT; CDR3 protein: CASSLATTGTDTQYF; V gene: TRBV5-6; J gene: TRBJ2-3; clone size: .; D gene: .
CDR3 DNA: TGCAGCGTTAGTACCGGTTATAATTCACCCCTCCACTTT; CDR3 protein: CSVSTGYNSPLHF; V gene: TRBV29-1; J gene: TRBJ1-6; clone size: .; D gene: .
CDR3 DNA: TGTGCCAGCTCCCTATACGAGAGAAATGAGCAGTTCTTC; CDR3 protein: CASSLYERNEQFF; V gene: TRBV18; J gene: TRBJ2-1; clone size: .; D gene: .
CDR3 DNA: TGTGCCATCGGGGAGGGTTTCACAGATACGCAGTATTTT; CDR3 protein: CAIGEGFTDTQYF; V gene: TRBV10-3; J gene: TRBJ2-3; clone size: few; D gene: TRBD2
CDR3 DNA: TGCGCCAGCAGCGAAACAGCCGGGGGACCGGTAGGCTACACCTTC; CDR3 protein: CASSETAGGPVGYTF; V gene: TRBV5-1; J gene: TRBJ1-2; clone size: .; D gene: .
CDR3 DNA: TGTGCCAGCAGCAACCAACCGACTGCCGGGGAAAAACTGTTTTTT; CDR3 protein: CASSNQPTAGEKLFF; V gene: TRBV14; J gene: TRBJ1-4; clone size: few; D gene: .
CDR3 DNA: TGTGCCAGCAGCAACCCGGGACTCCTCGGTGGCTACACCTTC; CDR3 protein: CASSNPGLLGGYTF; V gene: TRBV21-1; J gene: TRBJ1-2; clone size: many; D gene: .
CDR3 DNA: TGTGCCAGCAGTTTATATGGGACAGGGAGCTCACCCCTCCACTTT; CDR3 protein: CASSLYGTGSSPLHF; V gene: TRBV27; J gene: TRBJ1-6; clone size: .; D gene: TRBD1
CDR3 DNA: TGTGCCAGCAGCACTCCTCTTTCGGGGGCAGAGACCCAGTACTTC; CDR3 protein: CASSTPLSGAETQYF; V gene: TRBV9; J gene: TRBJ2-5; clone size: few; D gene: .
CDR3 DNA: TGTGCCTGGGAACGAAGACGTGCGGACGAGCAGTACTTC; CDR3 protein: CAWERRRADEQYF; V gene: TRBV30; J gene: TRBJ2-7; clone size: many; D gene: .
CDR3 DNA: TGTGCCAGTAGTGCACTCGCGGGGGCTAGGGAGCAGTACTTC; CDR3 protein: CASSALAGAREQYF; V gene: TRBV19; J gene: TRBJ2-7; clone size: few; D gene: .
CDR3 DNA: TGTGCCAGCAGCTTGGTACGCAGCTCTGGAAACACCATATATTTT; CDR3 protein: CASSLVRSSGNTIYF; V gene: TRBV7-8; J gene: TRBJ1-3; clone size: few; D gene: .
CDR3 DNA: TGTGCCAGCAGTGTTCTCCCTAGCGGGATCGATACGCAGTATTTT; CDR3 protein: CASSVLPSGIDTQYF; V gene: TRBV6-4; J gene: TRBJ2-3; clone size: .; D gene: TRBD2
CDR3 DNA: TGTGCCAGCAGCGTAGATTCAGGCCGCTACAATGAGCAGTTCTTC; CDR3 protein: CASSVDSGRYNEQFF; V gene: TRBV9; J gene: TRBJ2-1; clone size: few; D gene: .
CDR3 DNA: TGCGCCAGCAGCTTGGAACAGATCAGCTCCTACAATGAGCAGTTCTTC; CDR3 protein: CASSLEQISSYNEQFF; V gene: TRBV5-1; J gene: TRBJ2-1; clone size: few; D gene: .
CDR3 DNA: TGTGCCAGCTCACCGACCAGGGAGACCCAGTACTTC; CDR3 protein: CASSPTRETQYF; V gene: TRBV18; J gene: TRBJ2-5; clone size: .; D gene: .
CDR3 DNA: TGTGCCAGCAGTGTAGGGCAGGGAAGTAGGCGCAATCAGCCCCAGCATTTT; CDR3 protein: CASSVGQGSRRNQPQHF; V gene: TRBV2; J gene: TRBJ1-5; clone size: few; D gene: .
CDR3 DNA: TGTGCCAGCTCACGAGGGACAGGAGGTGAAAAACTGTTTTTT; CDR3 protein: CASSRGTGGEKLFF; V gene: TRBV18; J gene: TRBJ1-4; clone size: few; D gene: TRBD1
CDR3 DNA: TGTGCCAGCAGGGATGACAGGGGTTTAGGCGCAGATACGCAGTATTTT; CDR3 protein: CASRDDRGLGADTQYF; V gene: TRBV2; J gene: TRBJ2-3; clone size: .; D gene: TRBD1
CDR3 DNA: TGTGCCAGCAGCTTAGGAGCGGCCGGGACAGGCCAAGAGACCCAGTACTTC; CDR3 protein: CASSLGAAGTGQETQYF; V gene: TRBV7-9; J gene: TRBJ2-5; clone size: few; D gene: TRBD1
CDR3 DNA: TGCGCCAGCAGCTTGACGTTGGGGGTAACTGAAGCTTTCTTT; CDR3 protein: CASSLTLGVTEAFF; V gene: TRBV5-1; J gene: TRBJ1-1; clone size: few; D gene: .
CDR3 DNA: TGTGCCAGCAGCGTAGAGGGGCTTGGAGAGACCCAGTACTTC; CDR3 protein: CASSVEGLGETQYF; V gene: TRBV9; J gene: TRBJ2-5; clone size: few; D gene: .
CDR3 DNA: TGTGCCAGCAGCTTAGAAGGCGGGAGGGCCCACAATGAGCAGTTCTTC; CDR3 protein: CASSLEGGRAHNEQFF; V gene: TRBV11-3; J gene: TRBJ2-1; clone size: .; D gene: TRBD2